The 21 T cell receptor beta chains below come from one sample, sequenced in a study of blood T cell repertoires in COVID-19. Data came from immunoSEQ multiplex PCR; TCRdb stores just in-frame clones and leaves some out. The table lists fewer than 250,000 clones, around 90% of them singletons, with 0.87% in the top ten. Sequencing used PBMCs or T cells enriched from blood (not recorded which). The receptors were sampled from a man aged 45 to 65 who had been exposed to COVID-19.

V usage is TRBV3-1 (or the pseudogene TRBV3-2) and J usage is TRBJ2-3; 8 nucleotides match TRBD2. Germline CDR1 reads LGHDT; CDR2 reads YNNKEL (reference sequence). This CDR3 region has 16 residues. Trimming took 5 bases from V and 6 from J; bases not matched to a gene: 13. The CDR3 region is CASSATLSGSRDTQYF. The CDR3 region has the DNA TGTGCCAGCAGCGCGACATTGAGCGGGAGTAGGGATACGCAGTATTTT.

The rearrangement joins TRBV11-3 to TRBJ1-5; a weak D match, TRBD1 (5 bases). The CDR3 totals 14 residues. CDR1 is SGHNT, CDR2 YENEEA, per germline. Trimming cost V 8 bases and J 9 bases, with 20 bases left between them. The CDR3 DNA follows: TGTGCCAGCGCCGACAGTATCATACTCGGGCCCCAGCATTTT. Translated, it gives CASADSIILGPQHF.

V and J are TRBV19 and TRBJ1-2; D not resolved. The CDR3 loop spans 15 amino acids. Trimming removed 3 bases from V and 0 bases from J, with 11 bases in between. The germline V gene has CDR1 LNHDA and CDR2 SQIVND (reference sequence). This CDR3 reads CASSMQATANYGYTF. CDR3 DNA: TGTGCCAGTAGTATGCAAGCGACGGCTAACTATGGCTACACCTTC.

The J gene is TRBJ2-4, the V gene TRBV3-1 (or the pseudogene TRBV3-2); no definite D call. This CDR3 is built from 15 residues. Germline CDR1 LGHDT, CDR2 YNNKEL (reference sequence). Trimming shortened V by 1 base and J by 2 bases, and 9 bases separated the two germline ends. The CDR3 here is CASSQVGVTKNIQYF. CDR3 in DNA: TGTGCCAGCAGCCAAGTTGGAGTGACCAAAAACATTCAGTACTTC.

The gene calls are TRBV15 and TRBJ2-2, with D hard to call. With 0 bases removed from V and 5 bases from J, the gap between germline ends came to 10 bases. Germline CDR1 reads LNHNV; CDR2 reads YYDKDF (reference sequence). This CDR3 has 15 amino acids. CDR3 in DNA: TGTGCCACCAGCAGAGATAGACACCCTACCGGGGAGCTGTTTTTT. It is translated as CATSRDRHPTGELFF.

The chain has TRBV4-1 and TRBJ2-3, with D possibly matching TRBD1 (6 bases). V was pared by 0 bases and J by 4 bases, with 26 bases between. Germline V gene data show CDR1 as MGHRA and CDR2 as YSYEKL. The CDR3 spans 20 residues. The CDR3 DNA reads TGCGCCAGCAGCCAAGACGCGCCGTTGACTCTTGGCAGGGGATCAGATACGCAGTATTTT. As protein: CASSQDAPLTLGRGSDTQYF.

The CDR3 is CSVDREGKLFF. The CDR3 DNA reads as TGCAGCGTTGACCGGGAGGGAAAACTGTTTTTT. The chain combines TRBV29-1 with TRBJ1-4, with no clear D. CDR1 is SQVTM, CDR2 ANQGSEA, per germline. There are 11 residues in the CDR3. Deletions cut 3 bases from V and 10 bases from J, with 9 bases between. Full variable domain (remainder filled in from reference TRBV29-1 and TRBJ1-4): SAVISQKPSRDICQRGTSLTIQCQVDSQVTMMFWYRQQPGQSLTLIATANQGSEATYESGFVIDKFPISRPNLTFSTLTVSNMSPEDSSIYLCSVDREGKLFFGSGTQLSVL.

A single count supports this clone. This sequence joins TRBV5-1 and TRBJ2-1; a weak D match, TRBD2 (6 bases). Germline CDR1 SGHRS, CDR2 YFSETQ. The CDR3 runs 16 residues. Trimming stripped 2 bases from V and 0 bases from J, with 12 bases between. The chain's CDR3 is CASSLLAESSYNEQFF. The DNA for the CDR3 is TGCGCCAGCAGCTTACTAGCCGAAAGCTCCTACAATGAGCAGTTCTTC. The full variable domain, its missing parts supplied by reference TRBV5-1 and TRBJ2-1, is KAGVTQTPRYLIKTRGQQVTLSCSPISGHRSVSWYQQTPGQGLQFLFEYFSETQRNKGNFPGRFSGRQFSNSRSEMNVSTLELGDSALYLCASSLLAESSYNEQFFGPGTRLTVL.

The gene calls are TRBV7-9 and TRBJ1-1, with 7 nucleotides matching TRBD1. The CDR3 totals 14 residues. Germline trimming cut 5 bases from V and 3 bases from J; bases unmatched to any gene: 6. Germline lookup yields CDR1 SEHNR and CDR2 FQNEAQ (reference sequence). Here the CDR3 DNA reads TGTGCCAGCAGCGCAAACACAGGGGACACTGAAGCTTTCTTT. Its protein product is CASSANTGDTEAFF. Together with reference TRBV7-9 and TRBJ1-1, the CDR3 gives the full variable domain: DTGVSQNPRHKITKRGQNVTFRCDPISEHNRLYWYRQTLGQGPEFLTYFQNEAQLEKSRLLSDRFSAERPKGSFSTLEIQRTEQGDSAMYLCASSANTGDTEAFFGQGTRLTVV.

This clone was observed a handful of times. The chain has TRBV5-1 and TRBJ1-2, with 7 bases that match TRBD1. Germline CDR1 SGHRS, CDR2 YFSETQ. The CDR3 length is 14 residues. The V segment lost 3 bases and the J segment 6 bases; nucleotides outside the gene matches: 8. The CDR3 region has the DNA TGCGCCAGCAGCTATAACAGGGGCGAGGATGGCTACACCTTC. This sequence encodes CASSYNRGEDGYTF.

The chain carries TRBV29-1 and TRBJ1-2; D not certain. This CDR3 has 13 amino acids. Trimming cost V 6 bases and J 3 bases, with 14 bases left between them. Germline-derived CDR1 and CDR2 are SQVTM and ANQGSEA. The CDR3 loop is CSVADGGHYGYTF. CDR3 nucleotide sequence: TGCAGCGTGGCAGACGGAGGACACTATGGCTACACCTTC.

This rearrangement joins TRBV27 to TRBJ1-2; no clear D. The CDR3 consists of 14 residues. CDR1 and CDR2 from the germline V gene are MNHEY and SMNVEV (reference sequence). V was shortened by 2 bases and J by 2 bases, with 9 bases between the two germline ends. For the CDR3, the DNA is TGTGCCAGCAGTTTAACCTGGGCCAACTATGGCTACACCTTC. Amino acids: CASSLTWANYGYTF.

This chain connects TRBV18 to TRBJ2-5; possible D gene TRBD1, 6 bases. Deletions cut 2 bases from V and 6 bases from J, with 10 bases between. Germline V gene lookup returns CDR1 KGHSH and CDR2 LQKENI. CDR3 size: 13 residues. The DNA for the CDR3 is TGTGCCAGCTCACCAACGCAGGGGCAGACCCAGTACTTC. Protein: CASSPTQGQTQYF.

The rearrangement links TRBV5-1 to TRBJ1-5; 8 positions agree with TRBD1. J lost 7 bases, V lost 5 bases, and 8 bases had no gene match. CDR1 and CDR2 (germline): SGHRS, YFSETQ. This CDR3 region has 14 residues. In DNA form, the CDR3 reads TGCGCCAGCAGGCCGGACAGGGTGGACCAGCCCCAGCATTTT. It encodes CASRPDRVDQPQHF.

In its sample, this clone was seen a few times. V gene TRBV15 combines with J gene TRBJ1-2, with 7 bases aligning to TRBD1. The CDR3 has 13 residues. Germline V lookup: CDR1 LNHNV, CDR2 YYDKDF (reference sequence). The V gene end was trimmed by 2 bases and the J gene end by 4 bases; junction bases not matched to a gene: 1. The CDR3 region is CATSRQGGYGYTF. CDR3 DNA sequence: TGTGCCACCAGCAGACAGGGGGGCTATGGCTACACCTTC.

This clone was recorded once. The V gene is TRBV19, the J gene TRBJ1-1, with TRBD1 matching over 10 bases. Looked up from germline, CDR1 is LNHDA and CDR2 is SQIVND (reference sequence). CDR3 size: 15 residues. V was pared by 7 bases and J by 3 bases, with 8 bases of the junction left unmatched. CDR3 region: CASIRWTGGYTEAFF. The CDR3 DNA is TGTGCCAGTATTCGTTGGACAGGGGGGTACACTGAAGCTTTCTTT. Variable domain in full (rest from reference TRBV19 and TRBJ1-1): DGGITQSPKYLFRKEGQNVTLSCEQNLNHDAMYWYRQDPGQGLRLIYYSQIVNDFQKGDIAEGYSVSREKKESFPLTVTSAQKNPTAFYLCASIRWTGGYTEAFFGQGTRLTVV.

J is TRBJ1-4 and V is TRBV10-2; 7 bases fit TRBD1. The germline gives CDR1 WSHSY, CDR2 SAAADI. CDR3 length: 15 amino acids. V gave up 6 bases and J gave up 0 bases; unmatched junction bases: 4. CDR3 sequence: CASRGQTSTNEKLFF. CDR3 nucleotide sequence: TGCGCCAGCAGGGGACAGACATCAACTAATGAAAAACTGTTTTTT.

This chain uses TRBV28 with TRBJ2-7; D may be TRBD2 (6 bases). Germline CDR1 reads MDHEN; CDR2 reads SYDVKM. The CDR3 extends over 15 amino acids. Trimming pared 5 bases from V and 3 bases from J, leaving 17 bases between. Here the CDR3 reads CASSRVGGSFYEQYF. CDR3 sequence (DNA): TGTGCCAGCAGTCGGGTGGGGGGTTCGTTCTACGAGCAGTACTTC.

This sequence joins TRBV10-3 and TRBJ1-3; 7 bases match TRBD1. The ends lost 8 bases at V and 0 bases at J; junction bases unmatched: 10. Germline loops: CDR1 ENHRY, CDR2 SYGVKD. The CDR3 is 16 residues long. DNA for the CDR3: TGTGCCATCCAAGGAGGGGGCCCGTCCTCTGGAAACACCATATATTTT. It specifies CAIQGGGPSSGNTIYF.

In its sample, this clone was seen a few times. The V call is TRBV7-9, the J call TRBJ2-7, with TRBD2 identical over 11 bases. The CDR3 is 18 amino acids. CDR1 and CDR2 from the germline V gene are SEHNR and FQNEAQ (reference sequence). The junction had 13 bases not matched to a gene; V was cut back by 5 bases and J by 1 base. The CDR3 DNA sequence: TGTGCCAGCAGCCCCAACAGGGGACGGACTAGCGGGTCCTACGAGCAGTACGTC. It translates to CASSPNRGRTSGSYEQYV.

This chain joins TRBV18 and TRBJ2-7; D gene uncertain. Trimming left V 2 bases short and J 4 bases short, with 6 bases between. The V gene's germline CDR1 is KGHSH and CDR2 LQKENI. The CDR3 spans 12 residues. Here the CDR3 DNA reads TGTGCCAGCTCACCAACGCAGTACGAGCAGTACGTC. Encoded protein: CASSPTQYEQYV.